A single sample gave rise to the 21 T cell receptor beta chains below, sequenced in a study of T cell changes during pregnancy in multiple sclerosis. Here immunoSEQ multiplex PCR was the method, and the copy in TCRdb shows in-frame clones only, minus some. The sample records 30,000 to 40,000 clones, roughly 87% being singletons. Sequencing used CD8+ T cells from peripheral blood mononuclear cells, obtained in the first trimester of pregnancy. These receptors were collected from a female donor with multiple sclerosis, enrolled in a pregnancy study.

The chain uses TRBV6-1 and TRBJ2-3, with 11 bases matching TRBD2. V lost 4 bases and J lost 2; bases outside the gene matches: 8. The CDR3 has 17 amino acids. Germline assignment: CDR1 MNHNS and CDR2 SASEGT. This CDR3 reads CASSGTSGGGYTDTQYF. DNA for the CDR3: TGTGCCAGCAGTGGAACTAGCGGGGGAGGGTACACAGATACGCAGTATTTT.

The rearrangement links TRBV6-1 to TRBJ2-5, with 8 nucleotides matching TRBD1. The ends lost 2 bases at V and 5 bases at J; junction bases unmatched: 7. CDR1 and CDR2 from the germline V gene are MNHNS and SASEGT. The CDR3 totals 15 residues. Here the CDR3 reads CASSENRGVWETQYF. CDR3 nucleotide sequence: TGTGCCAGCAGTGAAAACAGGGGGGTCTGGGAGACCCAGTACTTC.

As DNA, the CDR3 is TGTGCCAGCAGCTTAGGGGCAGCCAAAAACATTCAGTACTTC. As protein: CASSLGAAKNIQYF. The gene calls are TRBV7-9 and TRBJ2-4; D gene uncertain. Deletions cut 1 base from V and 0 bases from J, with 4 bases between. Germline V CDR1 and CDR2: SEHNR, FQNEAQ (reference sequence). The CDR3 sequence is 14 residues long.

The chain uses TRBV27 and TRBJ2-1; D remains ambiguous. V was cut by 5 bases and J by 2 bases, with 16 bases left in between. Germline CDR1 reads MNHEY; CDR2 reads SMNVEV (reference sequence). The CDR3 length is 16 residues. The CDR3, as DNA: TGTGCCAGCAGTCCCGCCTTCGGAGAGACCTACAATGAGCAGTTCTTC. This codes for CASSPAFGETYNEQFF.

J is TRBJ2-7 and V is TRBV5-1; maybe TRBD1 (6 bases). The germline V gene has CDR1 SGHRS and CDR2 YFSETQ. There are 14 residues in the CDR3. The ends were cut back, 0 bases at V and 3 bases at J, with 10 bases in the middle. CDR3 residues: CASSLAGGVYEQYF. CDR3 DNA: TGCGCCAGCAGCTTGGCTGGGGGCGTCTACGAGCAGTACTTC.

The chain has TRBV28 and TRBJ2-7; 7 bases fit TRBD1. CDR3 length: 14 amino acids. In germline, CDR1 is MDHEN, CDR2 SYDVKM. J gave up 2 bases and V 3 bases, and 4 bases lay outside the gene matches. CDR3 in DNA: TGTGCCAGCAGTTTTACTACAGGGGCCTACGAGCAGTACTTC. The encoded protein is CASSFTTGAYEQYF.

The V call is TRBV7-9, the J call TRBJ1-2, with 7 positions matching TRBD1. The V segment lost 0 bases and the J segment 1 base; nucleotides outside the gene matches: 5. The CDR3 sequence is 16 residues long. From germline, CDR1 is SEHNR and CDR2 FQNEAQ (reference sequence). CDR3: CASSLAGTELNYGYTF. In DNA, the CDR3 is TGTGCCAGCAGCTTAGCGGGGACAGAACTTAACTATGGCTACACCTTC.

The chain has TRBV2 and TRBJ2-7; D call uncertain. The CDR3 has 10 amino acids. V was clipped by 8 bases and J by 4 bases, with 6 bases between them. CDR1 and CDR2 (germline): SNHLY, FYNNEI. CDR3 protein: CASALYEQYF. The CDR3 coding sequence is TGTGCCAGCGCCCTATACGAGCAGTACTTC.

Regarding this clone: The junction does not match germline at one end; this may be a read error. CDR3 nucleotide sequence: TGTGCTAGCAGCTCCGGGACTAGCGGCTACGAGCAGTACTTC. This gives the protein CASSSGTSGYEQYF. This chain links TRBV7-7 with TRBJ2-7, with 11 bases fitting TRBD2. Germline V CDR1 and CDR2: SSHAT, FNYEAQ (reference sequence). The CDR3 consists of 14 residues.

This sequence joins TRBV6-1 and TRBJ1-2, with TRBD1 as a possible D gene (6 bases). Germline CDR1 MNHNS, CDR2 SASEGT. The CDR3 has 17 amino acids. Trimming took 1 base from V and 4 from J, leaving 19 bases between them. As DNA, the CDR3 is TGTGCCAGCAGTGAAGAAGGAAAACTCCGGGACATCTATGGCTACACCTTC. This translates into CASSEEGKLRDIYGYTF.

The V gene is TRBV10-2, the J gene TRBJ2-7; 7 positions agree with TRBD2. Germline CDR1 reads WSHSY; CDR2 reads SAAADI. J was trimmed by 1 base and V by 6 bases; bases with no gene match: 18. The CDR3 runs to 18 residues. CDR3 sequence reads: CASSEDPRRWEGSYEQYF. CDR3 nucleotide sequence: TGCGCCAGCAGCGAAGATCCCAGGAGGTGGGAGGGGTCCTACGAGCAGTACTTC.

The genes are TRBV28 and TRBJ1-6; no clear D. V lost 2 bases and J lost 4, with 12 bases in between. The CDR3 totals 16 residues. CDR1 and CDR2 from the germline V gene are MDHEN and SYDVKM. The CDR3 loop reads CASSLEGGGYNSPLHF. The DNA of the CDR3 is TGTGCCAGCAGTTTAGAGGGAGGCGGTTATAATTCACCCCTCCACTTT.

This clone was observed a single time. The V call is TRBV27, the J call TRBJ2-1; the D gene is possibly TRBD1 (7 bases). CDR3 length equals 15 residues. In germline, CDR1 is MNHEY, CDR2 SMNVEV (reference sequence). The V end was cut by 5 bases, the J end by 9 bases, with 20 bases between. The CDR3: CASSAYRGFGGEQFF. The CDR3 DNA is TGTGCCAGCAGTGCTTACAGGGGATTCGGGGGTGAGCAGTTCTTC.

V gene TRBV19 combines with J gene TRBJ2-7; D is possibly TRBD1 (6 bases). The CDR3 spans 13 residues. The germline V gene encodes CDR1 LNHDA and CDR2 SQIVND (reference sequence). V lost 3 bases and J 5 bases, leaving 11 bases between the germline ends. The CDR3 DNA reads TGTGCCAGTAGTATCATAGGACAGAACGAGCAGTACTTC. Its protein is CASSIIGQNEQYF.

The chain combines TRBV4-2 with TRBJ1-4, with D possibly matching TRBD1 (5 bases). V lost 1 base to trimming and J lost 11 bases, with 14 bases between them. The CDR3 runs 14 residues. CDR1 and CDR2 (germline): LGHNA, YNFKEQ. DNA for the CDR3: TGTGCCAGCAGCCAAGCGCTCCAGGGTTGGAAACTGTTTTTT. Translation: CASSQALQGWKLFF.

In its sample, this clone was seen a few times. This chain uses TRBV4-2 with TRBJ2-1; 9 nucleotides align to TRBD2. Germline CDR1 LGHNA, CDR2 YNFKEQ. After removal of 0 bases from V and 2 bases from J, the junction contained 2 bases not matched to a gene. CDR3 size: 16 residues. CDR3 DNA sequence: TGTGCCAGCAGCCAAGATAGCGGGAGCCCCTACAATGAGCAGTTCTTC. Translating gives CASSQDSGSPYNEQFF.

This chain uses TRBV7-9 with TRBJ2-6; D may be TRBD2 (6 bases). CDR3 length: 17 amino acids. V lost 5 bases to trimming and J lost 0 bases, with 14 bases between them. Germline CDR1 SEHNR, CDR2 FQNEAQ (reference sequence). The CDR3 loop reads CASSVRDVTSGANVLTF. CDR3 in DNA: TGTGCCAGCAGCGTGCGGGACGTGACCTCTGGGGCCAACGTCCTGACTTTC.

This clone has just one count. The V and J genes are TRBV27 and TRBJ2-3; 9 nucleotides agree with TRBD2. V trimming: 1 base; J trimming: 5 bases; junction bases outside the gene matches: 7. The CDR3 runs to 16 residues. CDR1 MNHEY and CDR2 SMNVEV come from the germline V gene (reference sequence). CDR3 in DNA: TGTGCCAGCAGTTTATTGGCGGGAGGGCATGGAGATACGCAGTATTTT. Translated: CASSLLAGGHGDTQYF.

This chain links TRBV29-1 with TRBJ2-5; the D gene is possibly TRBD2 (6 bases). V lost 8 bases and J lost 3, with 22 bases in between. Looked up from germline, CDR1 is SQVTM and CDR2 is ANQGSEA. The CDR3 is made up of 15 amino acids. CDR3 sequence: CSSRGTPRGEETQYF. CDR3 DNA sequence: TGCAGCTCCCGAGGGACTCCTCGTGGGGAAGAGACCCAGTACTTC. The full variable domain, with the rest looked up from reference TRBV29-1 and TRBJ2-5, is SAVISQKPSRDICQRGTSLTIQCQVDSQVTMMFWYRQQPGQSLTLIATANQGSEATYESGFVIDKFPISRPNLTFSTLTVSNMSPEDSSIYLCSSRGTPRGEETQYFGPGTRLLVL.

The chain combines TRBV6-4 with TRBJ1-6; tentative D call: TRBD1 (5 bases). The germline V gene encodes CDR1 MRHNA and CDR2 SNTAGT. The CDR3 is made up of 14 amino acids. V lost 0 bases and J lost 5, with 5 bases in between. Here the CDR3 reads CASSDSRDNSPLHF. DNA of the CDR3: TGTGCCAGCAGTGACTCCAGGGATAATTCACCCCTCCACTTT.

This chain connects TRBV27 to TRBJ1-3; TRBD1 matches at 8 bases. The germline CDR1 and CDR2 sequences are MNHEY and SMNVEV (reference sequence). Unmatched junction bases numbered 4, after V lost 6 bases and J lost 0 bases. The CDR3 runs to 15 residues. CDR3 coding DNA: TGTGCCAGCAGGCTCACAGGGGGCTCTGGAAACACCATATATTTT. It translates to CASRLTGGSGNTIYF.